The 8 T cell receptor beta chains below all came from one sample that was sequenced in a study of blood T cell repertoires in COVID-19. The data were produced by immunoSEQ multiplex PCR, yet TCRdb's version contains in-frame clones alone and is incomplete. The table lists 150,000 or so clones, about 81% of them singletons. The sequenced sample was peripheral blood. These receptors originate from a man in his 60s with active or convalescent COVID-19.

The DNA of the CDR3 is TGTGCCAGCAGCCTATCGACTAGCGGGAGGGCCCGGGACATTCAGTACTTC. Its translation: CASSLSTSGRARDIQYF. The chain links TRBV5-4 to TRBJ2-4; 14 positions match TRBD2. CDR3 size: 17 residues. Per the germline V gene, CDR1 is SGHNT and CDR2 is YYREEE (reference sequence). V was pared by 4 bases and J by 8 bases, with 11 bases of the junction left unmatched.

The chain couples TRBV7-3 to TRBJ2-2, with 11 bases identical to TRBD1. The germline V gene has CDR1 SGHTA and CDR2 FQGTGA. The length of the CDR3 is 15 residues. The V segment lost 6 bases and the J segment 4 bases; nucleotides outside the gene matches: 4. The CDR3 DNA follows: TGTGCCAGCAGGCCCGGGACAGGGGGCACCGGGGAGCTGTTTTTT. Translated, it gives CASRPGTGGTGELFF. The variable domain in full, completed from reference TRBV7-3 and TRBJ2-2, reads GAGVSQTPSNKVTEKGKYVELRCDPISGHTALYWYRQSLGQGPEFLIYFQGTGAADDSGLPNDRFFAVRPEGSVSTLKIQRTERGDSAVYLCASRPGTGGTGELFFGEGSRLTVL.

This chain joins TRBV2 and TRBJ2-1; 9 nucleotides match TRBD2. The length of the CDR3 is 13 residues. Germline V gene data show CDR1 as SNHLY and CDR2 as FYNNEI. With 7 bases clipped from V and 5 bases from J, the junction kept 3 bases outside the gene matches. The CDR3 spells CASKSSGNNEQFF. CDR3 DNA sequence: TGTGCCAGCAAATCTAGCGGGAACAATGAGCAGTTCTTC.

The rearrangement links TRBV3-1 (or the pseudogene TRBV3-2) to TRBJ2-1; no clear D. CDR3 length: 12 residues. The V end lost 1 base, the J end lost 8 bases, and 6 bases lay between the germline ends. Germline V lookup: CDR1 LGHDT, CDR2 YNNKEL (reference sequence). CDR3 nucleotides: TGTGCCAGCAGCCAAGCGGTCCATGAGCAGTTCTTC. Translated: CASSQAVHEQFF.

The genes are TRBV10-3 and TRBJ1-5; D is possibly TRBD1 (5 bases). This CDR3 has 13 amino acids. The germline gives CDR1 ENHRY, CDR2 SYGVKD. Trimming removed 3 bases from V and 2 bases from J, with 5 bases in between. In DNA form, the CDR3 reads TGTGCCATCAGTGACAGGGGCAATCAGCCCCAGCATTTT. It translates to CAISDRGNQPQHF.

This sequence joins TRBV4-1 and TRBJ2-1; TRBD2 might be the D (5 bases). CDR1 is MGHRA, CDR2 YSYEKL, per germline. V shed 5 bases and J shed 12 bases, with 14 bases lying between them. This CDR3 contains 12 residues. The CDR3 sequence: CASSLSEGRQFF. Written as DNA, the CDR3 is TGCGCCAGCAGCTTAAGCGAGGGTAGGCAGTTCTTC.

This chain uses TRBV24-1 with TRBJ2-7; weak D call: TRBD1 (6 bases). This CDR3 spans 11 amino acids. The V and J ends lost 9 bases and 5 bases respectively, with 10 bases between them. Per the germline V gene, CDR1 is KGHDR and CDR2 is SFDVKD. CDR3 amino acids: CATAQGNEQYF. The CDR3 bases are TGTGCCACCGCACAGGGAAACGAGCAGTACTTC.

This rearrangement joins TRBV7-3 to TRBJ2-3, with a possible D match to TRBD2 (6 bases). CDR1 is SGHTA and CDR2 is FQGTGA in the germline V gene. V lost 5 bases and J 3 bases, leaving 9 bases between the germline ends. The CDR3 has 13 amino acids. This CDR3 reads CASSAGTTDTQYF. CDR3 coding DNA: TGTGCCAGCAGCGCCGGGACTACAGATACGCAGTATTTT.